The 8 T cell receptor beta chains reported below all come from one sample, sequenced in a study of blood T cell repertoires in COVID-19 (dated by TCRdb to about 2020). Preparation of the library involved the immunoSEQ multiplex PCR assay. TCRdb retrieved this table from immuneACCESS and kept in-frame rearrangements only. Not all clones are present; in checked studies, unresolved V genes account for under half, and no reason is known for the remainder. Here the sample has about 240,000 clones; approximately 83% occur a single time. About 3.3% of the sample is in the top ten clones. The sequenced sample was PBMCs or T cells enriched from blood (not recorded which). Source of these receptors: a middle-aged woman with acute COVID-19.

This clone was detected only once. This chain uses TRBV19 with TRBJ2-2, with D unclear. This CDR3 contains 16 residues. Germline lookup yields CDR1 LNHDA and CDR2 SQIVND (reference sequence). V dropped 5 bases and J dropped 0 bases, with 13 bases sitting between them. The CDR3, as DNA: TGTGCCAGTAGTCCATCGTGGGCAGCGAACACCGGGGAGCTGTTTTTT. Protein product: CASSPSWAANTGELFF.

This chain connects TRBV9 to TRBJ2-1; D might be TRBD2 (5 bases). Germline V gene data show CDR1 as SGDLS and CDR2 as YYNGEE. The CDR3 is 17 amino acids. Trimming pared 0 bases from V and 8 bases from J, leaving 21 bases between. CDR3 DNA sequence: TGTGCCAGCAGCGTAGTTGACTACGACCCGTCTTTCTATGAGCAGTTCTTC. Translating it yields CASSVVDYDPSFYEQFF.

V is TRBV30 and J is TRBJ2-5, with unresolved D. The V gene lost 0 bases and the J gene lost 3 bases, with 5 bases spanning the gap. CDR1 is GTSNPN and CDR2 is SVGIG in the germline V gene (reference sequence). The CDR3 consists of 12 residues. The CDR3 loop is CAWSVSEETQYF. CDR3 DNA sequence: TGTGCCTGGAGTGTATCCGAAGAGACCCAGTACTTC.

V and J are TRBV6-5 and TRBJ2-7; D may be TRBD2 (6 bases). Germline lookup yields CDR1 MNHEY and CDR2 SVGAGI. Trimming pared 6 bases from V and 0 bases from J, leaving 12 bases between. This CDR3 comprises 14 residues. CDR3 in DNA: TGTGCCAGCAGGAGACGGGAGTACTCCTACGAGCAGTACTTC. Translated, it gives CASRRREYSYEQYF.

V is TRBV10-2 and J is TRBJ2-3, with 7 positions matching TRBD2. Looked up from germline, CDR1 is WSHSY and CDR2 is SAAADI. Trimming removed 2 bases from V and 2 bases from J; junction bases left unmatched: 4. The CDR3 contains 15 residues. This CDR3 is CASSEAGVYTDTQYF. The CDR3 coding sequence is TGCGCCAGCAGTGAGGCGGGGGTCTACACAGATACGCAGTATTTT.

This chain uses TRBV7-8 with TRBJ2-1; D uncertain. The CDR3 contains 13 residues. V was cut by 2 bases and J by 5 bases, with 7 bases left in between. Germline V gene sequence: CDR1 SGHVS, CDR2 FQNEAQ. CDR3 protein: CASSLRQNNEQFF. The CDR3 nucleotides are TGTGCCAGCAGCTTACGCCAGAACAATGAGCAGTTCTTC.

The chain is built from TRBV12-5 and TRBJ2-5; D unresolved. The CDR3 runs 13 residues. Trimming stripped 5 bases from V and 4 bases from J, with 11 bases between. Germline CDR1 LGHNT, CDR2 FRNRAP. The CDR3 spells CASGIRNGETQYF. For the CDR3, the DNA is TGTGCTAGTGGTATCCGCAACGGAGAGACCCAGTACTTC.

The chain uses TRBV5-1 and TRBJ2-7, with 7 bases identical to TRBD2. Per germline, CDR1 SGHRS and CDR2 YFSETQ. This CDR3 comprises 14 residues. The J segment lost 4 bases and the V segment lost 6 bases, leaving 10 bases of the junction unmatched. The CDR3 is CASTETAGAYEQYF. The CDR3 DNA sequence: TGCGCCAGCACCGAGACGGCGGGAGCATACGAGCAGTACTTC.